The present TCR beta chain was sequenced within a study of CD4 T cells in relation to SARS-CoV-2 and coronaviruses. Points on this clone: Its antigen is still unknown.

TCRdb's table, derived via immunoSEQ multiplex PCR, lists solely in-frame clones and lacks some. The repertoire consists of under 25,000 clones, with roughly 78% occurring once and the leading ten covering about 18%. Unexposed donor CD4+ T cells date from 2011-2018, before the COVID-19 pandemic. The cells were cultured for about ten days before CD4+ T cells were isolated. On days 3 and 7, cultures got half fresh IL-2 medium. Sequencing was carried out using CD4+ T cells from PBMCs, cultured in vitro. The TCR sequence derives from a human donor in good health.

This CDR3 is CATGTENTGELFF. The CDR3 bases are TGTGCCACCGGCACCGAGAACACCGGGGAGCTGTTTTTT. The chain has TRBV10-3 and TRBJ2-2, with D uncertain. The V end was cut by 10 bases, the J end by 1 base, with 10 bases between. Germline CDR1 ENHRY, CDR2 SYGVKD. The CDR3 runs to 13 residues.